The present entry profiles one T cell receptor (beta chain) with its context. This record comes from a study of blood T cell repertoires in COVID-19. At the level of the study: Samples came from the United States, Italy and Spain, spanning acute and convalescent COVID-19. In each case, the material was cDNA or gDNA derived from T cells, B-cell-depleted T cells, or PBMCs.

The authors' processing: Estimates of nucleated cell counts were drawn from the amplification of reference gene primers. This table comes from immunoSEQ multiplex PCR, and its TCRdb copy is limited to in-frame clones, with some not included. That table furnishes V, J and clone size, whereas the DNA furnished D and trimming. The data contain some 40,000 clones, nearly 70% of them singletons. Germline CDR1 KGHSH, CDR2 LQKENI. The CDR3 has 13 amino acids. Trimming removed 1 base from V and 5 bases from J, with 6 bases in between. The rearrangement joins TRBV18 to TRBJ1-5, with D unresolved. The specimen was peripheral blood. The TCR comes from an older man with acute or convalescent COVID-19. The CDR3: CASSPLGDQPQHF. CDR3 coding DNA: TGTGCCAGCTCACCACTGGGAGATCAGCCCCAGCATTTT.